The rows below give T cell receptor beta chains drawn from one sample of a study of identical twins. MiXCR, applied by TCRdb to the 5' RACE reads, yields one record per CDR3 protein. The table records 650,000 to 800,000 distinct CDR3 sequences, 8% to 9% of them present only once. These records were also assigned to another study, of yellow fever vaccine responses in identical twins.

The specimen was PBMCs. The source of these receptors is a woman in her late teens or twenties in good health. CDR3s include the opening cysteine and the closing phenylalanine or tryptophan. The D gene is left open where the match is weak. Size tells how often a clone was seen (once, few, many) or the class of an expanded clone, and some rows leave it out.

TRBV5-1	TRBJ2-5	few	TRBD1	CASSLMGQGRETQYF	TGCGCCAGCAGCTTGATGGGACAGGGACGAGAGACCCAGTACTTC
TRBV7-9	TRBJ2-3	many	TRBD2	CASSSDGGGLVRQYF	TGTGCCAGCAGTTCAGATGGCGGGGGGCTGGTGAGGCAGTATTTT
TRBV12-3/TRBV12-4	TRBJ1-6	.	.	CASSPRLGPLHF	TGTGCCAGCAGCCCCCGATTGGGCCCCCTCCACTTT
TRBV10-2	TRBJ2-7	many	.	CASSETQGFGTYEQYF	TGCGCCAGCAGTGAGACCCAAGGTTTTGGAACCTACGAGCAGTACTTC
TRBV7-9	TRBJ2-7	many	.	CASSLEEGLYF	TGTGCCAGCAGCTTAGAAGAGGGCCTGTACTTC
TRBV14	TRBJ2-2	.	.	CASSRRVANTGELFF	TGTGCCAGCAGCCGGAGAGTCGCGAACACCGGGGAGCTGTTTTTT
TRBV11-2	TRBJ2-7	many	TRBD1	CASSYMETGSSYEQYF	TGTGCCAGCAGCTACATGGAGACAGGGAGCTCCTACGAGCAGTACTTC
TRBV12-3/TRBV12-4	TRBJ2-5	many	.	CASSFEKETQYF	TGTGCCAGCAGTTTCGAGAAAGAGACCCAGTACTTC
TRBV7-2	TRBJ2-2	few	TRBD2	CASGPLAGVTGELFF	TGTGCCAGCGGACCACTAGCGGGGGTCACCGGGGAGCTGTTTTTT
TRBV10-3	TRBJ2-6	few	.	CAALTTDANVLTF	TGTGCCGCCCTAACAACAGATGCCAACGTCCTGACTTTC
TRBV29-1	TRBJ2-6	few	.	CSAESGANVLTF	TGCAGCGCTGAATCTGGGGCCAACGTCCTGACTTTC
TRBV4-3	TRBJ2-7	.	TRBD2	CASSQVAGGEYEQYF	TGCGCCAGCAGCCAGGTAGCGGGAGGAGAATACGAGCAGTACTTC
TRBV28	TRBJ2-6	.	.	CASSLGVGANVLTF	TGTGCCAGCAGTTTAGGGGTCGGGGCCAACGTCCTGACTTTC
TRBV3-1	TRBJ2-4	few	.	CASTSTRGAKNIQYF	TGTGCCAGCACCTCAACTAGGGGAGCCAAAAACATTCAGTACTTC
TRBV5-1	TRBJ2-5	many	.	CASSRGAEQETQYF	TGCGCCAGCAGCCGCGGGGCAGAACAAGAGACCCAGTACTTC
TRBV19	TRBJ1-5	few	.	CASRDISNQPQHF	TGTGCCAGTAGGGATATTAGCAATCAGCCCCAGCATTTT
TRBV5-4	TRBJ2-5	.	.	CASSLTAWGETQYF	TGTGCCAGCAGCTTGACCGCTTGGGGGGAGACCCAGTACTTC
TRBV29-1	TRBJ2-1	many	TRBD2	CSVEAPGLEPFPYNEQFF	TGCAGCGTTGAGGCCCCGGGACTAGAGCCCTTCCCCTACAATGAGCAGTTCTTC
TRBV5-5	TRBJ2-3	.	.	CASTVDFTDTQYF	TGTGCCAGCACCGTGGACTTCACAGATACGCAGTATTTT
TRBV10-3	TRBJ1-2	.	.	CAISESGIDGYTF	TGTGCCATCAGTGAGTCGGGGATTGACGGCTACACCTTC
TRBV29-1	TRBJ2-2	many	TRBD1	CSVKKAGQGSTGELFF	TGCAGCGTTAAAAAGGCGGGACAGGGGAGCACCGGGGAGCTGTTTTTT
TRBV28	TRBJ2-2	few	TRBD1	CASSFLADGTGATGELFF	TGTGCCAGCAGTTTTTTGGCGGATGGGACAGGGGCCACCGGGGAGCTGTTTTTT
TRBV20-1	TRBJ1-2	few	TRBD1	CSARDSDRTRTGKGYTF	TGCAGTGCTAGAGATTCGGATAGGACCCGGACAGGGAAGGGCTACACCTTC
TRBV28	TRBJ2-7	.	TRBD2	CASKLAGAEQYF	TGTGCCAGCAAGCTAGCGGGAGCCGAGCAGTACTTC
TRBV7-2	TRBJ2-1	.	.	CASSPGLRVNEQFF	TGTGCCAGCAGCCCGGGACTCCGGGTGAATGAGCAGTTCTTC
TRBV2	TRBJ1-6	many	.	CASRVNGANNSPLHF	TGTGCCAGCAGGGTCAACGGGGCTAATAATTCACCCCTCCACTTT
TRBV4-2	TRBJ2-5	many	TRBD2	CASSPSGREETQYF	TGTGCCAGCAGCCCTAGCGGGAGAGAAGAGACCCAGTACTTC
TRBV29-1	TRBJ2-3	few	.	CSVWDGTDTQYF	TGCAGCGTTTGGGACGGTACAGATACGCAGTATTTT
TRBV30	TRBJ1-3	.	.	CAWSGEKAGFGNTIYF	TGTGCCTGGAGTGGGGAGAAGGCGGGGTTTGGAAACACCATATATTTT
TRBV9	TRBJ1-4	few	TRBD1	CASSVEAGGLSNGKLFF	TGTGCCAGCAGCGTAGAGGCAGGGGGCTTGAGTAATGGAAAACTGTTTTTT
TRBV25-1	TRBJ2-7	many	.	CASNTRAPWFYEQYF	TGTGCCAGCAATACTAGGGCGCCGTGGTTCTACGAGCAGTACTTC
TRBV25-1	TRBJ2-7	.	.	CASSESVAMYEQYF	TGTGCCAGCAGTGAATCCGTCGCGATGTACGAGCAGTACTTC
TRBV12-3/TRBV12-4	TRBJ1-4	.	TRBD1	CASRPPGQGANEKLFF	TGTGCCAGCAGACCACCGGGACAGGGGGCTAATGAAAAACTGTTTTTT
TRBV7-2	TRBJ1-3	.	.	CASSLITGSSGNTIYF	TGTGCCAGCAGCTTAATTACAGGGAGCTCTGGAAACACCATATATTTT
TRBV4-1	TRBJ1-5	few	TRBD1	CASSLRDGQGNQPQHF	TGCGCCAGCAGCCTACGCGACGGACAGGGCAATCAGCCCCAGCATTTT
TRBV5-1	TRBJ2-5	few	.	CASSNQTGKETQYF	TGCGCCAGCAGCAATCAGACAGGAAAGGAGACCCAGTACTTC
TRBV3-1	TRBJ2-1	few	TRBD2	CASSLTSPVAGSYNEQFF	TGTGCCAGCAGCCTCACATCCCCCGTAGCGGGGTCCTACAATGAGCAGTTCTTC
TRBV20-1	TRBJ1-2	.	.	CSATPGPPRGYTF	TGCAGTGCTACCCCGGGACCGCCCCGGGGCTACACCTTC
TRBV7-9	TRBJ2-2	few	TRBD2	CASSYRASGKSTGELFF	TGTGCCAGCAGCTACCGCGCTAGCGGAAAATCCACCGGGGAGCTGTTTTTT
TRBV29-1	TRBJ1-2	.	.	CSVEETSGGYTF	TGCAGCGTTGAAGAGACTAGTGGTGGCTACACCTTC
TRBV18	TRBJ2-3	.	TRBD2	CASSPEREGTDTQYF	TGTGCCAGCTCACCTGAGCGGGAGGGGACAGATACGCAGTATTTT
TRBV20-1	TRBJ1-6	few	TRBD1	CSARDRGQDSPLHF	TGCAGTGCTAGGGACAGGGGGCAGGATTCACCCCTCCACTTT
TRBV6-5	TRBJ2-7	.	TRBD1	CASSRQGQQYF	TGTGCCAGCAGTCGACAGGGACAGCAGTACTTC
TRBV11-2	TRBJ2-2	.	.	CASSLGPGSYTGELFF	TGTGCCAGCAGCTTAGGTCCTGGGTCTTACACCGGGGAGCTGTTTTTT
TRBV20-1	TRBJ2-1	few	TRBD2	CSARGSGREDSYNEQFF	TGCAGTGCTAGAGGTAGCGGGAGGGAGGACTCCTACAATGAGCAGTTCTTC
TRBV29-1	TRBJ1-1	.	TRBD1	CSGKERAGGTEAFF	TGCAGCGGGAAAGAAAGGGCAGGGGGCACTGAAGCTTTCTTT
TRBV2	TRBJ2-1	.	TRBD2	CASSEYPGLAGGNYEQFF	TGTGCCAGCAGTGAATACCCGGGACTAGCGGGGGGAAACTATGAGCAGTTCTTC